One TCR beta chain is described in this entry. The data belong to a study of identical twins. TCRdb called the 5' RACE reads again in MiXCR, with one record for every CDR3 protein. This table has 350,000 to 450,000 distinct CDR3 sequences, less than 20% appearing once. The sequence was obtained from a man in his fifties or sixties in good health. The sequencing input was naive T cells sorted from blood.

The CDR3 coding sequence is TGCGCCAGCAGCTTTGACAGTCTAAGCTATGGCTACACCTTC. This translates into CASSFDSLSYGYTF. This chain joins TRBV5-1 and TRBJ1-2; TRBD1 is a possible D gene (5 bases). Per germline, CDR1 SGHRS and CDR2 YFSETQ. V gave up 2 bases and J gave up 4 bases, with 12 bases separating them. The CDR3 is made up of 14 amino acids.